This T cell receptor beta chain is from a study of T cell responses to AZD1222 COVID-19 vaccine. Study at large: Second doses that came at about 4 or about 12 weeks were put together. Study-wide points: Epitopes outside B.1.351 and B.1.1.7 mutated regions reportedly drew nearly half of spike TCRs. Only after the peak T cell response were repertoires sampled.

Germline CDR1 MNHEY, CDR2 SVGAGI. V shed 6 bases and J 3 bases; nucleotides not matched to a gene: 4. CDR3 length: 15 residues. Method: immunoSEQ multiplex PCR; TCRdb's copy keeps in-frame clones and lacks some. The sample lists 120,000 or so clones, around 89% occurring once. Of note for this clone: Its antigen is not identified.

V and J are TRBV6-5 and TRBJ2-5; 13 bases line up with TRBD2. This material consisted of peripheral blood, taken on day 0 of AZD1222 vaccination. The sequence was obtained from an adult in good health. CDR3 in DNA: TGTGCCAGCAGCGGACTAGCGGGAGTAGAAGAGACCCAGTACTTC. This encodes CASSGLAGVEETQYF.